This T cell receptor beta chain was identified during a study of blood T cells in healthy people across ages. The use of a sample-barcoded 5' primer and a J-beta primer mix characterized a second PCR of about 6 to 11 cycles. Each CDR3 protein gets one entry after TCRdb re-called the 5' RACE reads with MiXCR. Of 800,000 to 1,000,000 distinct CDR3 sequences listed, roughly 50% are singletons. Sequencing input: blood. The clonotype comes from a man aged 25-45 years in good health.

CDR3 residues: CASSPPTENTEAFF. The CDR3 coding sequence is TGTGCCAGCAGTCCCCCGACAGAGAACACTGAAGCTTTCTTT. The chain has TRBV6-5 and TRBJ1-1; D perhaps matches TRBD1 (5 bases). Trimming took 5 bases from V and 1 from J, leaving 11 bases between them. The germline V gene encodes CDR1 MNHEY and CDR2 SVGAGI. The CDR3 sequence is 14 residues long.